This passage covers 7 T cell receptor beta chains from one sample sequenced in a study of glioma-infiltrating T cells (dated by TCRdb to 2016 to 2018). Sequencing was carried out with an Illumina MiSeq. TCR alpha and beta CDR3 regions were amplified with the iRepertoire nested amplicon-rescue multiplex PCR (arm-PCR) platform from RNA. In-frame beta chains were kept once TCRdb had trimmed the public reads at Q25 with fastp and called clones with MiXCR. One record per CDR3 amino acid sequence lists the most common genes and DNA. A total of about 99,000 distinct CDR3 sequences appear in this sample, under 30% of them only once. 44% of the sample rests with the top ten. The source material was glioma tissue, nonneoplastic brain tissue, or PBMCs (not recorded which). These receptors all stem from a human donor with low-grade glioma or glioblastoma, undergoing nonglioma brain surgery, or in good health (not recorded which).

The CDR3, as DNA: TGTGCCAGCAGCTATAGAGGGGGTGAAGCTTTCTTT. This gives the protein CASSYRGGEAFF. V and J are TRBV5-5 and TRBJ1-1, with D perhaps TRBD1 (6 bases). Germline V gives CDR1 SGHKS, CDR2 YYEKEE (reference sequence). Trimming removed 3 bases at V and 7 bases at J, with 10 bases between. The CDR3 is 12 residues long. The full variable domain, its missing parts supplied by reference TRBV5-5 and TRBJ1-1, is DAGVTQSPTHLIKTRGQQVTLRCSPISGHKSVSWYQQVLGQGPQFIFQYYEKEERGRGNFPDRFSARQFPNYSSELNVNALLLGDSALYLCASSYRGGEAFFGQGTRLTVV.

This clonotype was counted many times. The CDR3 sequence: CASSGEASGGLDEQFF. For the CDR3, the DNA is TGTGCCAGCAGTGGGGAGGCTAGCGGGGGACTAGATGAGCAGTTCTTC. V is TRBV27 and J is TRBJ2-1; the match to TRBD2 covers 10 bases. The CDR3 length is 16 residues. V shed 5 bases, J shed 8 bases, and the junction held 12 bases outside the gene matches. CDR1 and CDR2 (germline): MNHEY, SMNVEV (reference sequence).

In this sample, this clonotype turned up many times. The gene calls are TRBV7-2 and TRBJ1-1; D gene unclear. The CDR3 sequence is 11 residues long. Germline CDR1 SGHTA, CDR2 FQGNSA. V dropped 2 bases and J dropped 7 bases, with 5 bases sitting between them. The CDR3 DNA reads TGTGCCAGCAGCTTATACGATGAAGCTTTCTTT. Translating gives CASSLYDEAFF.

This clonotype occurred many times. The CDR3 is CASSVTALEPVTF. The CDR3 nucleotides read TGTGCCAGCAGTGTCACCGCCCTGGAGCCGGTCACCTTC. The V call is TRBV2, the J call TRBJ1-2; the D is unclear. The CDR3 sequence is 13 residues long. In germline, CDR1 is SNHLY, CDR2 FYNNEI. Trimming took off 4 bases at V and 13 bases at J, with 19 bases between the two ends. The full variable domain, rest sourced from reference TRBV2 and TRBJ1-2, is EPEVTQTPSHQVTQMGQEVILRCVPISNHLYFYWYRQILGQKVEFLVSFYNNEISEKSEIFDDQFSVERPDGSNFTLKIRSTKLEDSAMYFCASSVTALEPVTFGSGTRLTVV.

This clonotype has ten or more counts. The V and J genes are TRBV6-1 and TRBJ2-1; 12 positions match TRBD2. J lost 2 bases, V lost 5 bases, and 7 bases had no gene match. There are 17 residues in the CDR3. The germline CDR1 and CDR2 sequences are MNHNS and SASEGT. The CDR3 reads CASSTGSSGGAYNEQFF. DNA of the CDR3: TGTGCCAGCAGTACGGGTTCTAGCGGGGGGGCCTACAATGAGCAGTTCTTC.

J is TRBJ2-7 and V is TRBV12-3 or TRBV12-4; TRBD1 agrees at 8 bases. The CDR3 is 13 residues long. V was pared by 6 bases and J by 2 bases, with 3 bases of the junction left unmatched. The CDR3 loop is CASRSGQAYEQYF. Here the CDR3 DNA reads TGTGCCAGCAGGTCGGGACAGGCCTACGAGCAGTACTTC.

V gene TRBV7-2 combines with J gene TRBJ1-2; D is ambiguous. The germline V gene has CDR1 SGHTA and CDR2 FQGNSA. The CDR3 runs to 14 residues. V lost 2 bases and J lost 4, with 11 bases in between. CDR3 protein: CASSLSEGVYGYTF. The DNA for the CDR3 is TGTGCCAGCAGCTTATCCGAGGGAGTCTATGGCTACACCTTC.